The 27 T cell receptor beta chains given below trace back to one sample, sequenced in a study of monozygotic twins with inflammatory bowel disease. From the 5' RACE reads, TCRdb lists one entry per CDR3 protein and no DNA. The sample includes more than 300,000 distinct CDR3 sequences. Specimen: blood. These receptors were obtained from a human donor with ulcerative colitis or Crohn's disease, or a healthy co-twin of an affected twin (not recorded which).

The rearrangement joins TRBV4-3 to TRBJ2-1. CDR3 length: 14 residues. Looked up from germline, CDR1 is LGHNA and CDR2 is YSLEER. The CDR3 here is CASSQVGSGNEQFF.

J is TRBJ2-1 and V is TRBV10-3. This CDR3 comprises 12 residues. CDR1 is ENHRY and CDR2 is SYGVKD in the germline V gene. The CDR3 protein is CAISESWDEQFF.

The chain carries TRBV20-1 and TRBJ1-4; the D call from TCRdb, TRBD1, cannot be confirmed without DNA. The germline V gene has CDR1 DFQATT and CDR2 SNEGSKA (reference sequence). The CDR3 spans 14 residues. The CDR3 sequence is CSARDRAGAEKLFF.

J is TRBJ2-1 and V is TRBV7-3; no DNA is available, so the TRBD2 call from TCRdb remains unchecked. Germline CDR1 SGHTA, CDR2 FQGTGA. This CDR3 spans 16 amino acids. CDR3 protein: CASSKPGLAGGNEQFF.

The chain combines TRBV7-2 with TRBJ2-3; checking the TCRdb D call of TRBD1 is not possible without DNA. From germline, CDR1 is SGHTA and CDR2 FQGNSA. The CDR3 consists of 16 residues. CDR3 residues: CASSLGPPVGADTQYF.

The V call is TRBV6-5, the J call TRBJ1-1; no DNA is available, so the TRBD1 call from TCRdb remains unchecked. Germline assignment: CDR1 MNHEY and CDR2 SVGAGI. The length of the CDR3 is 12 residues. CDR3 residues: CASSYSGQGAFF.

The chain recombines TRBV6-1 with TRBJ2-1; the TCRdb D gene call, TRBD1, has no DNA to confirm it. The CDR3 is made up of 16 amino acids. Germline CDR1 is MNHNS and CDR2 is SASEGT. CDR3 amino acids: CASSNQDRVTYNEQFF.

This rearrangement joins TRBV5-1 to TRBJ1-6; with no DNA, the TCRdb D assignment of TRBD1 cannot be verified. CDR3 length: 18 amino acids. Germline CDR1 and CDR2: SGHRS and YFSETQ. This CDR3 is CASSLGLGTGGEDSPLHF.

The rearrangement uses TRBV9 and TRBJ2-7; TCRdb picks TRBD2, but there is no DNA to check that call. From germline, CDR1 is SGDLS and CDR2 YYNGEE. The CDR3 length is 15 residues. This chain's CDR3 is CASSLLAGGRSEQYF.

The rearrangement uses TRBV6-5 and TRBJ2-3; the D call of TRBD2 rests on TCRdb alone, since no DNA is present to check it. CDR3 length: 17 amino acids. Germline V gives CDR1 MNHEY, CDR2 SVGAGI. CDR3 in amino acids: CASSSPRLAGDQDTQYF.

V usage is TRBV18 and J usage is TRBJ1-1; the D gene TCRdb calls, TRBD1, cannot be checked with no DNA. Germline CDR1 KGHSH, CDR2 LQKENI. The CDR3 is 13 residues long. The chain's CDR3 is CASSWDREAEAFF.

V usage is TRBV6-1 and J usage is TRBJ2-1. CDR1 and CDR2 (germline): MNHNS, SASEGT. The CDR3 has 15 amino acids. The CDR3 is CATLGSGSSYNEQFF.

J is TRBJ2-3 and V is TRBV20-1. This CDR3 is 12 amino acids long. Germline V gene data show CDR1 as DFQATT and CDR2 as SNEGSKA (reference sequence). This chain's CDR3 is CSASPATDTQYF.

This chain uses TRBV5-1 with TRBJ2-2; TCRdb picks TRBD1, but there is no DNA to check that call. CDR3 length: 16 amino acids. Germline assignment: CDR1 SGHRS and CDR2 YFSETQ. The CDR3 sequence: CASSLDPTGGGGELFF.

The chain links TRBV7-8 to TRBJ2-3; TCRdb indicates TRBD2, and absent DNA this call remains unverified. The CDR3 totals 16 residues. Germline loops: CDR1 SGHVS, CDR2 FQNEAQ. CDR3 residues: CASSERAAGGTDTQYF.

CDR3 region: CASSYPSWGTDTQYF. The J gene is TRBJ2-3, the V gene TRBV6-5; TCRdb picks TRBD2, but there is no DNA to check that call. The CDR3 loop spans 15 amino acids. From germline, CDR1 is MNHEY and CDR2 SVGAGI.

This sequence joins TRBV7-8 and TRBJ2-1; TCRdb names TRBD1, which stays unverified in the absence of DNA. Germline-derived CDR1 and CDR2 are SGHVS and FQNEAQ. The CDR3 is 16 residues long. The CDR3 here is CASSSPLRGPYNEQFF.

This chain joins TRBV5-5 and TRBJ2-5; the D call from TCRdb, TRBD1, cannot be confirmed without DNA. Germline V gives CDR1 SGHKS, CDR2 YYEKEE (reference sequence). The CDR3 has 17 amino acids. CDR3 residues: CASSFGLGWTTQETQYF.

The rearrangement uses TRBV4-2 and TRBJ1-1. This CDR3 region has 14 residues. The germline gives CDR1 LGHNA, CDR2 YNFKEQ. The CDR3 sequence is CASSQDLGDTEAFF.

This chain links TRBV27 with TRBJ1-2; as DNA is missing, the TRBD1 call by TCRdb cannot be tested. The CDR3 covers 17 residues. Germline V CDR1 and CDR2: MNHEY, SMNVEV (reference sequence). The CDR3 here is CASSSVRPTIAGYGYTF.

This chain links TRBV5-1 with TRBJ2-7; TCRdb gives TRBD1 as the D gene, but with no DNA this cannot be confirmed. CDR1 is SGHRS, CDR2 YFSETQ, per germline. This CDR3 contains 16 residues. CDR3: CASSLGGGGPSRREYF.

This rearrangement joins TRBV12-3 or TRBV12-4 to TRBJ2-2. The CDR3 sequence is 14 residues long. The CDR3 here is CASSLSSIAGELFF.

The V call is TRBV10-3, the J call TRBJ2-1; TCRdb calls TRBD1, which cannot be checked without DNA. Germline CDR1 reads ENHRY; CDR2 reads SYGVKD. This CDR3 comprises 16 residues. The CDR3 sequence is CAISTDRGSSYNEQFF.

The chain joins TRBV12-3 or TRBV12-4 to TRBJ1-4. The CDR3 has 14 amino acids. CDR3 residues: CASSLAGRREKLFF.

The chain uses TRBV3-1 and TRBJ2-5. The CDR3 is 14 amino acids. CDR1 is LGHDT and CDR2 is YNNKEL in the germline V gene (reference sequence). The CDR3 loop is CASSPGSFQETQYF.

The CDR3: CASSQKINRLAVYNEQFF. The J gene is TRBJ2-1, the V gene TRBV3-1; without DNA, the TCRdb call of TRBD2 cannot be checked. This CDR3 comprises 18 residues. The V gene's germline CDR1 is LGHDT and CDR2 YNNKEL (reference sequence).

The V and J genes are TRBV20-1 and TRBJ2-3; TCRdb calls TRBD1, which cannot be checked without DNA. Germline CDR1 reads DFQATT; CDR2 reads SNEGSKA (reference sequence). The CDR3 contains 14 residues. CDR3: CSLVQGDATDTQYF.